These 20 T cell receptor beta chains were sequenced from one sample in a study of identical twins. MiXCR was run by TCRdb on the 5' RACE reads, yielding one entry per CDR3 protein. The table includes 200,000 to 300,000 distinct CDR3 sequences, 5.5% to 7% detected once. These same data were also listed under a study on yellow fever vaccine responses in identical twins.

The sequenced sample consisted of memory (CD45RO+) T cells sorted from blood. The receptors were sampled from a woman between 18 and 29 years old in good health.

This clonotype has a count of ten or more. J is TRBJ2-1 and V is TRBV2, with D tentatively TRBD2 (6 bases). The CDR3 consists of 19 residues. The germline gives CDR1 SNHLY, CDR2 FYNNEI. The V gene lost 0 bases and the J gene lost 0 bases, with 18 bases spanning the gap. CDR3 loop: CASSEAGRRTTSSYNEQFF. DNA for the CDR3: TGTGCCAGCAGTGAAGCTGGGAGGCGAACGACCAGCTCCTACAATGAGCAGTTCTTC.

This clonotype was counted between two and nine times. The chain couples TRBV10-3 to TRBJ1-1; D gene ambiguous. Trimming pared 5 bases from V and 2 bases from J, leaving 9 bases between. This CDR3 contains 13 residues. CDR1 and CDR2 (germline): ENHRY, SYGVKD. CDR3 sequence (DNA): TGTGCCATCAGTAAACAGCTTAACACTGAAGCTTTCTTT. Its protein product is CAISKQLNTEAFF.

The table lists this clonotype with many counts. The chain carries TRBV15 and TRBJ2-1; D unresolved. Trimming stripped 3 bases from V and 0 bases from J, with 9 bases between. There are 15 residues in the CDR3. From germline, CDR1 is LNHNV and CDR2 YYDKDF (reference sequence). CDR3: CATSRTAASYNEQFF. DNA for the CDR3: TGTGCCACCAGCAGGACCGCGGCCTCCTACAATGAGCAGTTCTTC.

This clonotype was recorded a few times. The V and J genes are TRBV2 and TRBJ2-3, with 11 positions matching TRBD1. The length of the CDR3 is 15 residues. The V segment lost 8 bases and the J segment 3 bases; nucleotides outside the gene matches: 7. The germline V gene encodes CDR1 SNHLY and CDR2 FYNNEI. The CDR3 nucleotides read TGTGCCAGCGGGCGGGGACAGGGGGGAACAGATACGCAGTATTTT. It is translated as CASGRGQGGTDTQYF.

This CDR3 reads CASSLGTVPYEQYF. For the CDR3, the DNA is TGTGCCAGCAGCTTAGGCACGGTACCCTACGAGCAGTACTTC. The rearrangement uses TRBV11-2 and TRBJ2-7; D remains ambiguous. Trimming cost V 1 base and J 2 bases, with 9 bases left between them. This CDR3 has 14 amino acids. CDR1 SGHAT and CDR2 FQNNGV come from the germline V gene.

The chain joins TRBV28 to TRBJ1-2, with TRBD1 as a possible D gene (6 bases). The CDR3 consists of 15 residues. Trimming removed 2 bases at V and 8 bases at J, with 18 bases between. CDR1 is MDHEN and CDR2 is SYDVKM in the germline V gene. CDR3 bases: TGTGCCAGCAGTTTAGCAGGACAGCCAGTAGGAGGCTACACCTTC. It encodes CASSLAGQPVGGYTF.

The chain recombines TRBV3-1 with TRBJ2-5; 7 positions agree with TRBD2. J gave up 0 bases and V 6 bases, and 4 bases lay outside the gene matches. The length of the CDR3 is 14 residues. CDR1 is LGHDT and CDR2 is YNNKEL in the germline V gene (reference sequence). For the CDR3, the DNA is TGTGCCAGCAGAGCCCTAGCGGACCAAGAGACCCAGTACTTC. Its translation is CASRALADQETQYF.

This clonotype was counted only a few times. V gene TRBV5-1 combines with J gene TRBJ2-1; D unclear. V dropped 4 bases and J dropped 0 bases, with 8 bases sitting between them. The CDR3 is 14 amino acids. The germline V gene has CDR1 SGHRS and CDR2 YFSETQ. The CDR3 sequence is CASSPLFSYNEQFF. CDR3 nucleotides: TGCGCCAGCAGCCCCTTGTTCTCCTACAATGAGCAGTTCTTC.

This clonotype came up many times. The rearrangement links TRBV28 to TRBJ2-7; 9 bases line up with TRBD1. The germline CDR1 and CDR2 sequences are MDHEN and SYDVKM. The CDR3 consists of 16 residues. Losses at the gene ends were 3 bases for V and 5 bases for J; bases not matched to a gene: 11. The CDR3 here is CASSFTAGTGRDEQYF. In DNA, the CDR3 is TGTGCCAGCAGTTTCACAGCCGGGACAGGGAGAGACGAGCAGTACTTC.

This clonotype was picked up many times. The rearrangement joins TRBV28 to TRBJ2-5; the match to TRBD1 covers 8 bases. Losses at the gene ends were 6 bases for V and 5 bases for J; bases not matched to a gene: 11. CDR3 length: 15 amino acids. Germline V gene sequence: CDR1 MDHEN, CDR2 SYDVKM. The CDR3 loop reads CASRRTQGEWETQYF. CDR3 coding DNA: TGTGCCAGCAGGAGAACACAGGGGGAATGGGAGACCCAGTACTTC.

V gene TRBV6-5 combines with J gene TRBJ2-1, with TRBD1 identical over 9 bases. The germline V gene has CDR1 MNHEY and CDR2 SVGAGI. This CDR3 region has 14 residues. The junction had 3 bases not matched to a gene; V was cut back by 3 bases and J by 6 bases. The CDR3 region is CASSYGTGSNEQFF. The CDR3 DNA reads as TGTGCCAGCAGTTATGGGACAGGGTCCAATGAGCAGTTCTTC.

This clonotype was recorded at least ten times. The chain couples TRBV24-1 to TRBJ1-5; TRBD1 agrees at 9 bases. Germline loops: CDR1 KGHDR, CDR2 SFDVKD. The CDR3 contains 14 residues. V shed 3 bases and J 7 bases; nucleotides not matched to a gene: 3. CDR3 in DNA: TGTGCCACCAGTGATGGGACAGGGATCCAGCCCCAGCATTTT. Translated: CATSDGTGIQPQHF.

This clonotype showed up just a few times. This chain joins TRBV6-1 and TRBJ2-4; 7 nucleotides line up with TRBD2. Germline CDR1 is MNHNS and CDR2 is SASEGT. V lost 6 bases and J lost 3; bases outside the gene matches: 8. This CDR3 region has 15 residues. CDR3 region: CASRGGAISKNIQYF. The CDR3 DNA reads as TGTGCCAGCAGGGGAGGGGCTATTAGCAAAAACATTCAGTACTTC.

V and J are TRBV21-1 and TRBJ1-1. TRBV21-1 is recorded as a pseudogene. The CDR3 is made up of 14 amino acids. The CDR3 sequence is CASSKEKKNTEAFF. As DNA, the CDR3 is TGTGCCAGCAGCAAAGAGAAGAAAAACACTGAAGCTTTCTTT.

The V gene is TRBV13, the J gene TRBJ2-5; TRBD2 agrees at 13 bases. Germline CDR1 and CDR2: PRHDT and FYEKMQ (reference sequence). The CDR3 runs to 16 residues. V lost 4 bases, J lost 2 bases, and 4 bases stayed unmatched. CDR3 residues: CASSWTSGGSQETQYF. The CDR3 DNA sequence: TGTGCCAGCAGCTGGACTAGCGGGGGTTCACAAGAGACCCAGTACTTC.

This clonotype was observed a handful of times. The V and J genes are TRBV6-1 and TRBJ2-6; tentatively, D is TRBD2 (6 bases). The CDR3 is 18 amino acids. V was trimmed by 5 bases and J by 0 bases, leaving 17 bases between them. Germline V CDR1 and CDR2: MNHNS, SASEGT. CDR3 region: CASSRTEGLPSGANVLTF. The CDR3 DNA follows: TGTGCCAGCAGTCGAACAGAGGGACTGCCCTCTGGGGCCAACGTCCTGACTTTC.

This clonotype was counted only a few times. V and J are TRBV20-1 and TRBJ2-2, with 8 bases aligning to TRBD2. CDR1 is DFQATT, CDR2 SNEGSKA, per germline (reference sequence). This CDR3 spans 15 amino acids. Trimming took 3 bases from V and 2 from J; bases not matched to a gene: 5. CDR3 sequence reads: CSARRSGGNTGELFF. CDR3 sequence (DNA): TGCAGTGCTAGGCGAAGCGGGGGTAACACCGGGGAGCTGTTTTTT.

This clonotype has ten or more counts. V gene TRBV11-2 combines with J gene TRBJ2-2, with D possibly being TRBD1 (5 bases). V gave up 4 bases and J gave up 4 bases, with 10 bases separating them. The CDR3 runs to 14 residues. Germline CDR1 SGHAT, CDR2 FQNNGV. The CDR3 DNA is TGTGCCAGCAGCTCGCTAGGGGCCACCGGGGAGCTGTTTTTT. It specifies CASSSLGATGELFF. The whole variable domain, remainder taken from reference TRBV11-2 and TRBJ2-2, is EAGVAQSPRYKIIEKRQSVAFWCNPISGHATLYWYQQILGQGPKLLIQFQNNGVVDDSQLPKDRFSAERLKGVDSTLKIQPAKLEDSAVYLCASSSLGATGELFFGEGSRLTVL.

V gene TRBV20-1 combines with J gene TRBJ2-5; 8 nucleotides agree with TRBD1. Germline V lookup: CDR1 DFQATT, CDR2 SNEGSKA (reference sequence). The CDR3 is made up of 16 amino acids. Germline trimming cut 3 bases from V and 5 bases from J; bases unmatched to any gene: 14. The CDR3: CSARGSAGGTRETQYF. The CDR3 bases are TGCAGTGCTAGGGGGAGTGCAGGGGGCACCAGGGAGACCCAGTACTTC.

This clonotype was detected only a few times. The rearrangement links TRBV6-1 to TRBJ2-1; TRBD1 is a possible D gene (7 bases). The CDR3 spans 16 residues. The V end was cut by 2 bases, the J end by 1 base, with 12 bases between. Germline CDR1 reads MNHNS; CDR2 reads SASEGT. The CDR3 sequence is CASSENAGGSYNEQFF. Written as DNA, the CDR3 is TGTGCCAGCAGTGAAAACGCAGGGGGGTCCTACAATGAGCAGTTCTTC.